The T cell receptor (beta chain) under discussion was sequenced for a study of radiation and T cells in renal cell carcinoma. With 3 bases removed from V and 0 bases from J, the gap between germline ends came to 15 bases. CDR3 length equals 17 residues. The germline V gene has CDR1 SGHRS and CDR2 YFSETQ. Generated by immunoSEQ multiplex PCR, the TCRdb table keeps only in-frame clones and is missing some. Here the sample spans about 150,000 clones, roughly 90% being singletons. Regarding time point: baseline pretreatment blood. As to treatment: 15 Gy SBRT to primary tumor, nephrectomy 4 weeks later. Clear cell pathology was present in this patient's renal cell carcinoma.

The sample was blood, taken from a patient whose treatment included radiotherapy and nephrectomy. This chain uses TRBV5-1 with TRBJ2-2; D might be TRBD1 (6 bases). This TCR came from a woman in her 70s with renal cell carcinoma. The CDR3 sequence is CASSSPPGQPNTGELFF. CDR3 coding DNA: TGCGCCAGCAGCTCCCCCCCGGGACAACCGAACACCGGGGAGCTGTTTTTT. Complete variable domain (other parts from reference TRBV5-1 and TRBJ2-2): KAGVTQTPRYLIKTRGQQVTLSCSPISGHRSVSWYQQTPGQGLQFLFEYFSETQRNKGNFPGRFSGRQFSNSRSEMNVSTLELGDSALYLCASSSPPGQPNTGELFFGEGSRLTVL.